Listed below are T cell receptor beta chains from one sample, sequenced in a study of Graves' ophthalmopathy and Graves' hyperthyroidism. TCRdb re-called the multiplex PCR reads through MiXCR, storing one row per CDR3 protein. This table holds approximately 37,000 distinct CDR3 sequences, approximately 52% found once. Specimen: peripheral blood. These receptors came from an adult man with Graves' ophthalmopathy. Both conserved end residues are part of each CDR3. D genes are given only for firm matches. Not all rows give a size; the values are once, few, many and, for expanded clones, a class.

>TRBV5-6|TRBJ1-4|many|TRBD1
CASSLDRDRIEKLFF
TGTGCCAGCAGCTTAGACCGGGACAGAATCGAAAAACTGTTTTTT
>TRBV29-1|TRBJ2-1|NA|TRBD2
CSVDFWEGQFF
TGCAGCGTAGACTTCTGGGAGGGGCAGTTCTTC
>TRBV6-5|TRBJ1-1|NA|NA
CASSAERGSTEAFF
TGTGCCAGCAGTGCTGAGCGGGGGAGCACTGAAGCTTTCTTT
>TRBV10-3|TRBJ2-2|many|TRBD2
CAIRRPPGGNTGELFF
TGTGCCATCCGCCGACCGCCGGGGGGTAACACCGGGGAGCTGTTTTTT
>TRBV20-1|TRBJ2-5|many|NA
CSASISGRGQETQYF
TGCAGTGCTAGTATTTCCGGTAGGGGCCAAGAGACCCAGTACTTC
>TRBV6-1|TRBJ1-2|NA|NA
CASSESYMGAHGYTF
TGTGCCAGCAGTGAATCGTACATGGGGGCGCATGGCTACACCTTC
>TRBV3-1|TRBJ1-6|many|TRBD1
CASSQNRGSSPLHF
TGTGCCAGCAGCCAAAACAGGGGAAGTTCACCCCTCCACTTT
>TRBV2|TRBJ1-6|many|NA
CASSTGTKHNSPLHF
TGTGCCAGCAGCACCGGGACAAAACATAATTCACCCCTCCACTTT
>TRBV9|TRBJ1-2|NA|NA
CASSGRAVAAYGYTF
TGTGCCAGCTCAGGTAGGGCGGTTGCGGCCTATGGCTACACCTTC
>TRBV9|TRBJ2-3|NA|TRBD2
CASSSGTSGRAGDTQYF
TGTGCCAGCAGTTCCGGGACTAGCGGGAGGGCCGGGGATACGCAGTATTTT
>TRBV10-3|TRBJ1-2|NA|TRBD1
CAISESQGAVYGYTF
TGTGCCATCAGTGAGTCACAGGGGGCTGTCTATGGCTACACCTTC
>TRBV7-8|TRBJ1-1|many|NA
CASSLAKGPDTEAFF
TGTGCCAGCAGCTTAGCCAAGGGTCCGGACACTGAAGCTTTCTTT
>TRBV4-3|TRBJ2-5|many|TRBD2
CASSQELAGGRGETQYF
TGCGCCAGCAGCCAAGAACTAGCGGGGGGGCGTGGGGAGACCCAGTACTTC
>TRBV2|TRBJ2-1|NA|TRBD1
CASRRQGSSYNKQLF
TGTGCCAGCAGGCGACAGGGGAGCTCCTACAATAAGCAGCTCTTC
>TRBV15|TRBJ2-3|many|NA
CATSGGEGRDTQYF
TGTGCCACCAGCGGGGGCGAGGGACGGGATACGCAGTATTTT
>TRBV19|TRBJ1-5|many|TRBD1
CASSGGQGANQPQHF
TGTGCCAGTAGTGGGGGACAGGGGGCTAATCAGCCCCAGCATTTT
>TRBV6-1|TRBJ2-3|NA|NA
CASSERGPPGFSTDTQYF
TGTGCCAGCAGTGAACGAGGTCCCCCGGGATTTAGCACAGATACGCAGTATTTT
>TRBV10-2|TRBJ1-1|medium-sized|NA
CASSGMNTEAFF
TGCGCCAGCAGTGGTATGAACACTGAAGCTTTCTTT
>TRBV19|TRBJ1-1|once|TRBD1
CTSTPLDRGDEAFF
TGTACCAGTACCCCCCTCGACAGGGGGGATGAAGCTTTCTTT
>TRBV19|TRBJ1-5|NA|NA
CASSFTGYDQPQHF
TGTGCCAGTAGTTTTACAGGGTACGATCAGCCCCAGCATTTT
>TRBV2|TRBJ2-7|many|NA
CASSPRGVKGYEQYF
TGTGCCAGCAGTCCGAGGGGTGTTAAGGGCTACGAGCAGTACTTC
>TRBV7-2|TRBJ2-5|many|NA
CASSPREGGQGETQYF
TGTGCCAGCAGCCCGAGGGAGGGGGGTCAGGGAGAGACCCAGTACTTC
>TRBV7-9|TRBJ2-1|NA|TRBD2
CASSSTSGGFYNEQFF
TGTGCCAGCAGCTCTACTAGCGGGGGTTTTTACAATGAGCAGTTCTTC
>TRBV20-1|TRBJ2-7|NA|NA
CSARDGASASYEQYF
TGCAGTGCTAGAGATGGGGCTAGCGCCTCCTACGAGCAGTACTTC
>TRBV20-1|TRBJ2-1|NA|NA
CSARGLGLYYNEQFF
TGCAGTGCTAGAGGTCTGGGACTGTACTACAATGAGCAGTTCTTC
>TRBV6-1|TRBJ1-1|NA|TRBD1
CASCRTGLNTEAFF
TGTGCCAGCTGTAGGACAGGGCTTAACACTGAAGCTTTCTTT
>TRBV20-1|TRBJ1-1|NA|NA
CSAAGPSTEAFF
TGCAGTGCGGCGGGACCGTCCACTGAAGCTTTCTTT
>TRBV6-1|TRBJ2-1|many|NA
CASSLTGHNEQFF
TGTGCCAGCAGCCTGACAGGTCACAATGAGCAGTTCTTC
>TRBV12-3/TRBV12-4|TRBJ1-5|many|TRBD1
CASSFAGGGNQPQHF
TGTGCCAGCAGTTTCGCAGGGGGTGGCAATCAGCCCCAGCATTTT
>TRBV2|TRBJ2-2|once|NA
CASQPGHTGELIF
TGTGCCAGCCAACCGGGACACACCGGGGAGCTGATTTTT
>TRBV18|TRBJ1-6|many|NA
CASSLDLPQSPLHF
TGTGCCAGCTCATTGGACCTTCCTCAATCACCCCTCCACTTT
>TRBV5-1|TRBJ2-6|many|NA
CASSLPSSSGANVLTF
TGCGCCAGCAGCTTGCCCTCCAGCTCTGGGGCCAACGTCCTGACTTTC
>TRBV20-1|TRBJ2-3|NA|TRBD2
CSAKGAGSTDTQYF
TGCAGTGCCAAAGGAGCGGGGAGCACAGATACGCAGTATTTT
>TRBV28|TRBJ2-4|many|NA
CASKDVDIQYF
TGTGCCAGCAAGGACGTAGACATTCAGTACTTC
>TRBV13|TRBJ2-2|NA|TRBD2
CASSETSGTHTGELFF
TGTGCCAGCAGCGAGACTAGCGGGACGCACACCGGGGAGCTGTTTTTT
>TRBV6-1|TRBJ1-1|NA|TRBD1
CATFLKSYRGGITEAFF
TGTGCCACGTTCCTTAAGAGTTACAGGGGAGGCATAACTGAAGCTTTCTTT
>TRBV15|TRBJ1-5|once|NA
CATSRDHNQPQHF
TGTGCCACCAGCAGAGATCACAATCAGCCCCAGCATTTT
>TRBV29-1|TRBJ2-3|NA|NA
CSARPGPSTDTQYF
TGCAGCGCCCGACCGGGTCCCAGCACAGATACGCAGTATTTT
>TRBV7-9|TRBJ2-6|few|NA
CASSSTGIVAGANVLTF
TGTGCCAGCAGCTCTACAGGGATAGTTGCCGGGGCCAACGTCCTGACTTTC
>TRBV5-8|TRBJ2-5|many|NA
CASSLKGGETQYF
TGTGCCAGCAGCTTAAAAGGGGGAGAGACCCAGTACTTC
>TRBV2|TRBJ1-1|many|NA
CASSRTGSGNTEAFF
TGTGCCAGCAGCCGGACGGGGTCAGGGAACACTGAAGCTTTCTTT
>TRBV9|TRBJ2-2|many|TRBD2
CASSLTRVAGATGELFF
TGTGCCAGCAGCCTTACTCGTGTAGCGGGAGCCACCGGGGAGCTGTTTTTT
>TRBV7-3|TRBJ2-1|NA|NA
CASSPLSSSYNEQFF
TGTGCGAGCAGCCCACTTAGTAGCTCCTACAATGAGCAGTTCTTC
>TRBV12-3/TRBV12-4|TRBJ2-6|many|TRBD1
CASSPYPGGHSGANVLTF
TGTGCCAGCAGTCCCTACCCAGGGGGACACTCTGGGGCCAACGTCCTGACTTTC
>TRBV11-2|TRBJ1-1|medium-sized|TRBD1
CASSPTDRGQLGTEAFF
TGTGCCAGCAGCCCAACGGACAGGGGGCAATTAGGCACTGAAGCTTTCTTT
>TRBV9|TRBJ1-1|NA|NA
CASSSGGNTEAFF
TGTGCCAGCAGCTCCGGAGGGAACACTGAAGCTTTCTTT
>TRBV10-3|TRBJ2-2|NA|TRBD1
CAIYRGADHTGELFF
TGTGCCATCTACAGGGGTGCCGACCACACCGGGGAGCTGTTTTTT
>TRBV9|TRBJ2-1|NA|TRBD2
CASSPRTSGASYNEQFF
TGTGCCAGCAGCCCCCGGACTAGCGGGGCATCCTACAATGAGCAGTTCTTC
>TRBV19|TRBJ2-7|NA|NA
CASSRAGYEQYF
TGTGCCAGTAGTAGGGCAGGGTACGAGCAGTACTTC
>TRBV2|TRBJ1-1|NA|TRBD1
CASSRVQGGMNTEAFF
TGTGCCAGCAGCCGAGTCCAGGGGGGGATGAACACTGAAGCTTTCTTT
>TRBV6-6|TRBJ2-2|many|NA
CASSPEAGELFF
TGTGCCAGCAGTCCCGAGGCCGGGGAGCTGTTTTTT
>TRBV29-1|TRBJ2-1|many|TRBD1
CSVEGAFWGQSSYNEQFF
TGCAGCGTTGAAGGAGCCTTCTGGGGACAGTCGTCCTACAATGAGCAGTTCTTC
>TRBV20-1|TRBJ2-5|NA|TRBD2
CSANDASGQQETQYF
TGCAGTGCCAACGACGCTAGCGGGCAACAAGAGACCCAGTACTTC
>TRBV6-5|TRBJ1-2|NA|NA
CASSSSGDSTF
TGTGCCAGCTCCTCTAGCGGGGATAGCACCTTC
>TRBV15|TRBJ2-7|few|NA
CATSRDETEQYF
TGTGCCACCAGCAGAGATGAGACCGAGCAGTACTTC
>TRBV19|TRBJ1-1|many|NA
CASSMGHGSTEAFF
TGTGCCAGTAGTATGGGGCACGGGAGCACTGAAGCTTTCTTT
>TRBV5-1|TRBJ2-7|NA|NA
CASSLYGGEQYF
TGCGCCAGCAGCTTGTATGGGGGCGAGCAGTACTTC
>TRBV19|TRBJ2-7|NA|NA
CASSMHSYEQYF
TGTGCCAGTAGTATGCACTCCTACGAGCAGTACTTC
>TRBV13|TRBJ2-1|many|NA
CASSWTHNEQFF
TGTGCCAGCAGCTGGACACATAATGAGCAGTTCTTC
>TRBV9|TRBJ1-3|once|TRBD1
CASSGDSSGNTIYF
TGTGCCAGCAGCGGGGACAGCTCTGGAAACACCATATATTTT